The rows below give T cell receptor beta chains drawn from one sample of a study of shared clonotypes between healthy human individuals. TCRdb's table, derived via immunoSEQ multiplex PCR, lists solely in-frame clones and lacks some. The sample includes around 700,000 clones, around two thirds of them seen just once. What was sequenced was memory CD4+ T cells sorted from blood. Source of these receptors: a woman in her 30s in good health. CDR3s include the opening cysteine and the closing phenylalanine or tryptophan. Each record gives: J gene, clone size, V gene, CDR3 length, D gene, CDR3 protein, CDR3 DNA. A D gene is named only where the DNA matches it firmly. Where a row states a size, it is once, few, many or the class of an expanded clone; other rows omit it.

J gene: TRBJ2-5
clone size: .
V gene: TRBV14
CDR3 length: 14
D gene: TRBD2
CDR3 protein: CASSQGLAGETQYF
CDR3 DNA: TGTGCCAGCAGCCAAGGACTAGCGGGAGAGACCCAGTACTTC

J gene: TRBJ2-5
clone size: .
V gene: TRBV10-3
CDR3 length: 13
D gene: TRBD2
CDR3 protein: CAISAGLAETQYF
CDR3 DNA: TGTGCCATCAGCGCCGGACTAGCGGAGACCCAGTACTTC

J gene: TRBJ1-2
clone size: .
V gene: TRBV30
CDR3 length: 13
D gene: .
CDR3 protein: CAWRAGIMKGYTF
CDR3 DNA: TGTGCCTGGAGGGCCGGAATAATGAAGGGCTACACCTTC

J gene: TRBJ2-7
clone size: .
V gene: TRBV7-6
CDR3 length: 19
D gene: TRBD2
CDR3 protein: CASSLTQAGLAGAISEQYF
CDR3 DNA: TGTGCCAGCAGCTTAACCCAGGCGGGACTAGCGGGAGCAATCAGCGAGCAGTACTTC

J gene: TRBJ2-1
clone size: few
V gene: TRBV19
CDR3 length: 12
D gene: .
CDR3 protein: CASSKAEGSQFF
CDR3 DNA: TGTGCCAGTAGTAAGGCCGAAGGGTCGCAGTTCTTC

J gene: TRBJ2-7
clone size: many
V gene: TRBV25-1
CDR3 length: 13
D gene: TRBD2
CDR3 protein: CASSGAGEREQYF
CDR3 DNA: TGTGCCAGCAGTGGAGCGGGAGAAAGGGAGCAGTACTTC

J gene: TRBJ2-5
clone size: .
V gene: TRBV11-2
CDR3 length: 14
D gene: TRBD2
CDR3 protein: CATKGLAELETQYF
CDR3 DNA: TGTGCCACCAAGGGACTAGCGGAACTGGAGACCCAGTACTTC

J gene: TRBJ2-2
clone size: few
V gene: TRBV5-1
CDR3 length: 15
D gene: TRBD2
CDR3 protein: CASSPGTSGTGELFF
CDR3 DNA: TGCGCCAGCAGCCCAGGGACTAGCGGCACCGGGGAGCTGTTTTTT

J gene: TRBJ1-3
clone size: .
V gene: TRBV5-6
CDR3 length: 16
D gene: .
CDR3 protein: CASSMGHGTSGNTIYF
CDR3 DNA: TGTGCCAGCAGCATGGGACACGGTACCTCTGGAAACACCATATATTTT

J gene: TRBJ2-6
clone size: .
V gene: TRBV5-1
CDR3 length: 17
D gene: .
CDR3 protein: CASSLGEGYSGANVLTF
CDR3 DNA: TGCGCCAGCAGCTTGGGTGAGGGATACTCTGGGGCCAACGTCCTGACTTTC

J gene: TRBJ1-1
clone size: few
V gene: TRBV11-2
CDR3 length: 12
D gene: .
CDR3 protein: CASSFRGSEAFF
CDR3 DNA: TGTGCCAGCAGCTTTCGTGGCAGTGAAGCTTTCTTT

J gene: TRBJ2-7
clone size: .
V gene: TRBV27
CDR3 length: 15
D gene: .
CDR3 protein: CASSRTGASHYEQYF
CDR3 DNA: TGTGCCAGCAGTCGTACTGGGGCCTCCCACTACGAGCAGTACTTC

J gene: TRBJ2-7
clone size: .
V gene: TRBV27
CDR3 length: 14
D gene: .
CDR3 protein: CASSFPDRPYEQYF
CDR3 DNA: TGTGCCAGCAGTTTCCCCGACAGACCCTACGAGCAGTACTTC

J gene: TRBJ2-5
clone size: .
V gene: TRBV5-1
CDR3 length: 14
D gene: TRBD2
CDR3 protein: CASSFSSGRETQYF
CDR3 DNA: TGCGCCAGCAGCTTCTCGAGCGGGAGAGAGACCCAGTACTTC

J gene: TRBJ2-1
clone size: .
V gene: TRBV7-3
CDR3 length: 16
D gene: .
CDR3 protein: CASSLTSDRGYNEQFF
CDR3 DNA: TGTGCCAGCAGCTTAACTAGCGATAGGGGGTACAATGAGCAGTTCTTC

J gene: TRBJ2-5
clone size: .
V gene: TRBV28
CDR3 length: 15
D gene: .
CDR3 protein: CASNENEGSSLTQYF
CDR3 DNA: TGTGCCAGCAATGAAAACGAGGGAAGTTCATTGACCCAGTACTTC

J gene: TRBJ2-5
clone size: .
V gene: TRBV2
CDR3 length: 15
D gene: TRBD2
CDR3 protein: CASSALAGGKETQYF
CDR3 DNA: TGTGCCAGCAGTGCCTTAGCGGGAGGAAAGGAGACCCAGTACTTC

J gene: TRBJ1-1
clone size: many
V gene: TRBV2
CDR3 length: 17
D gene: .
CDR3 protein: CASTRTGAGAMNTEAFF
CDR3 DNA: TGTGCCAGCACCCGAACTGGTGCAGGGGCCATGAACACTGAAGCTTTCTTT

J gene: TRBJ1-5
clone size: .
V gene: TRBV27
CDR3 length: 15
D gene: TRBD1
CDR3 protein: CASSPRTGGNQPQHF
CDR3 DNA: TGTGCCAGCAGCCCCAGGACAGGGGGCAATCAGCCCCAGCATTTT

J gene: TRBJ1-5
clone size: few
V gene: TRBV2
CDR3 length: 14
D gene: .
CDR3 protein: CASSEWAGNQPQHF
CDR3 DNA: TGTGCCAGCAGTGAATGGGCCGGCAATCAGCCCCAGCATTTT

J gene: TRBJ2-3
clone size: few
V gene: TRBV7-9
CDR3 length: 14
D gene: .
CDR3 protein: CASSLSVGTDTQYF
CDR3 DNA: TGTGCCAGCAGCTTATCCGTTGGCACAGATACGCAGTATTTT

J gene: TRBJ2-4
clone size: .
V gene: TRBV4-1
CDR3 length: 14
D gene: .
CDR3 protein: CASSQGVPMNIQYF
CDR3 DNA: TGCGCCAGCAGCCAGGGAGTTCCAATGAACATTCAGTACTTC

J gene: TRBJ2-5
clone size: .
V gene: TRBV19
CDR3 length: 13
D gene: .
CDR3 protein: CASSSSGRETQYF
CDR3 DNA: TGTGCCAGTAGTTCCAGCGGGCGAGAGACCCAGTACTTC

J gene: TRBJ2-3
clone size: once
V gene: TRBV5-1
CDR3 length: 17
D gene: TRBD2
CDR3 protein: CASSAGLAGGRSDTQYF
CDR3 DNA: TGCGCCAGCAGCGCAGGACTAGCGGGAGGGAGATCGGATACGCAGTATTTT

J gene: TRBJ2-3
clone size: .
V gene: TRBV5-1
CDR3 length: 15
D gene: .
CDR3 protein: CASSTEDYFTDTQYF
CDR3 DNA: TGCGCCAGCAGTACAGAGGACTACTTCACAGATACGCAGTATTTT

J gene: TRBJ2-5
clone size: .
V gene: TRBV10-3
CDR3 length: 17
D gene: .
CDR3 protein: CAISESGWDKEQETQYF
CDR3 DNA: TGTGCCATCAGTGAGTCGGGATGGGACAAGGAACAAGAGACCCAGTACTTC

J gene: TRBJ2-3
clone size: .
V gene: TRBV29-1
CDR3 length: 10
D gene: .
CDR3 protein: CSVAKDTQYF
CDR3 DNA: TGCAGCGTTGCGAAGGATACGCAGTATTTT

J gene: TRBJ2-6
clone size: .
V gene: TRBV28
CDR3 length: 17
D gene: .
CDR3 protein: CASSLRHRSSGANVLTF
CDR3 DNA: TGTGCCAGCAGTTTAAGGCACCGAAGCTCTGGGGCCAACGTCCTGACTTTC

J gene: TRBJ2-3
clone size: many
V gene: TRBV19
CDR3 length: 14
D gene: .
CDR3 protein: CASSKTSFTDTQYF
CDR3 DNA: TGTGCCAGTAGTAAGACTAGTTTTACAGATACGCAGTATTTT

J gene: TRBJ2-3
clone size: once
V gene: TRBV11-2
CDR3 length: 13
D gene: .
CDR3 protein: CASSRPNSDTQYF
CDR3 DNA: TGTGCCAGCAGTCGGCCCAATTCGGATACGCAGTATTTT

J gene: TRBJ1-5
clone size: few
V gene: TRBV30
CDR3 length: 15
D gene: TRBD1
CDR3 protein: CAWSSDRGYGQPQHF
CDR3 DNA: TGTGCCTGGAGCTCAGACAGGGGATACGGTCAGCCCCAGCATTTT

J gene: TRBJ1-1
clone size: once
V gene: TRBV10-1
CDR3 length: 12
D gene: .
CDR3 protein: CASSDPNTEAFF
CDR3 DNA: TGCGCCAGCAGTGACCCGAACACTGAAGCTTTCTTT

J gene: TRBJ2-2
clone size: .
V gene: TRBV28
CDR3 length: 17
D gene: .
CDR3 protein: CASRLADAFPNTGELFF
CDR3 DNA: TGTGCCAGCAGACTAGCCGACGCTTTCCCGAACACCGGGGAGCTGTTTTTT

J gene: TRBJ2-6
clone size: .
V gene: TRBV19
CDR3 length: 17
D gene: TRBD1
CDR3 protein: CASNRQGPSSGANVLTF
CDR3 DNA: TGTGCCAGCAACCGACAGGGCCCAAGCTCTGGGGCCAACGTCCTGACTTTC